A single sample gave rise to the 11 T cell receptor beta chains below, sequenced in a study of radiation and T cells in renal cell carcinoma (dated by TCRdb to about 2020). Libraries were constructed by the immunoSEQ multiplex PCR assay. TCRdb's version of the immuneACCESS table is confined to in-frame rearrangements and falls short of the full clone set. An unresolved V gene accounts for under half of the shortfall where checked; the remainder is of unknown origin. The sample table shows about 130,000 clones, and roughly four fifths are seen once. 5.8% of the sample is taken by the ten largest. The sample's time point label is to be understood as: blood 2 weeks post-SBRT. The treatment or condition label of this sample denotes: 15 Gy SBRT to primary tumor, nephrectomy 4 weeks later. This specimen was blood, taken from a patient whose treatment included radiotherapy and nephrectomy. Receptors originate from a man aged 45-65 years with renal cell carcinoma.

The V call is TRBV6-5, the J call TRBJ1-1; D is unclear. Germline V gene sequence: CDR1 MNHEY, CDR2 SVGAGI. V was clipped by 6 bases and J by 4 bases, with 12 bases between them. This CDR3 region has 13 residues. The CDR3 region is CASSSNPSTEAFF. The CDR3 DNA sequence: TGTGCCAGCAGCTCCAATCCGAGCACTGAAGCTTTCTTT.

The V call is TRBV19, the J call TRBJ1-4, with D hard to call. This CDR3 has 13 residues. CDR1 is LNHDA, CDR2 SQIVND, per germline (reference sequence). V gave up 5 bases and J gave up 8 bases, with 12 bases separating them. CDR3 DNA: TGTGCCAGTAGTGCCCGAATTCAAGAAAAACTGTTTTTT. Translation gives CASSARIQEKLFF.

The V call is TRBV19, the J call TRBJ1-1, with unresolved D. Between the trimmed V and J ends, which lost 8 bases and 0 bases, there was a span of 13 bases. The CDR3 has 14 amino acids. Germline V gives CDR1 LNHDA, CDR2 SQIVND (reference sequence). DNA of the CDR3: TGTGCCAGTCTTCCTCTCGGGGTGAACACTGAAGCTTTCTTT. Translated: CASLPLGVNTEAFF.

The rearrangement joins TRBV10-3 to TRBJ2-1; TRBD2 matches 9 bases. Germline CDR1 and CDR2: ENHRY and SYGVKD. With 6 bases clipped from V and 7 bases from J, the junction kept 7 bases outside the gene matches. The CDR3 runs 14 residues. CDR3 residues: CAIRAGLAANEQFF. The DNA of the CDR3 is TGTGCCATCAGGGCGGGACTAGCAGCAAATGAGCAGTTCTTC.

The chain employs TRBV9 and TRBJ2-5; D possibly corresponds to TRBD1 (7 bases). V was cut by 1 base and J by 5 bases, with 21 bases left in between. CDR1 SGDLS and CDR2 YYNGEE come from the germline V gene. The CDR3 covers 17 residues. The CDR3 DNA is TGTGCCAGCAGCGTACGCGGGACAGCATATCAAGGGGAGACCCAGTACTTC. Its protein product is CASSVRGTAYQGETQYF.

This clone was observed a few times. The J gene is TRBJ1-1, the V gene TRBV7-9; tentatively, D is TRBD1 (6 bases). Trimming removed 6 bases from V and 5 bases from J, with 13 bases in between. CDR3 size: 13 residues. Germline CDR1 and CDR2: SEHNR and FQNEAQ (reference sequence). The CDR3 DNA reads TGTGCCAGCAGTTCCGTCGGACAGACTGAAGCTTTCTTT. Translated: CASSSVGQTEAFF.

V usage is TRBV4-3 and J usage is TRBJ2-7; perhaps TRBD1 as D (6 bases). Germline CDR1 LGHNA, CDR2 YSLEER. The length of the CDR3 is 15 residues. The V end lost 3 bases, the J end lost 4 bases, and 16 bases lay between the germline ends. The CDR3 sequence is CASSQAYQGKYEQYF. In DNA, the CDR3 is TGCGCCAGCAGCCAGGCCTATCAGGGGAAATACGAGCAGTACTTC.

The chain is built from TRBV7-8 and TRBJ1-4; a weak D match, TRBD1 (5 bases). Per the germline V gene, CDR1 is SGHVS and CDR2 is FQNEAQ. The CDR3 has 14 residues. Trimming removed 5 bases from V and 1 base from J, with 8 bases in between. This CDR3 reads CASSRGGTNEKLFF. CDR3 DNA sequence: TGTGCCAGCAGCCGCGGGGGAACTAATGAAAAACTGTTTTTT.

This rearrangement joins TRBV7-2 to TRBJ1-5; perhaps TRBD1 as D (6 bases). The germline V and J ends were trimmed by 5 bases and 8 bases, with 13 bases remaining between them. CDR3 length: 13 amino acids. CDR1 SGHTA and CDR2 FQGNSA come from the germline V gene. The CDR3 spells CASSPRGREPQHF. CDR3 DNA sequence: TGTGCCAGCAGCCCCAGGGGTAGAGAGCCCCAGCATTTT.

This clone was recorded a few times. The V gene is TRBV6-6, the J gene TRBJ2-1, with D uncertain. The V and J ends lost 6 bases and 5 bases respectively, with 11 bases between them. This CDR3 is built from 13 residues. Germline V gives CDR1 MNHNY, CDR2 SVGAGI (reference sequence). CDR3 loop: CASRTQGDNEQFF. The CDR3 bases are TGTGCCAGCAGAACTCAAGGTGACAATGAGCAGTTCTTC.

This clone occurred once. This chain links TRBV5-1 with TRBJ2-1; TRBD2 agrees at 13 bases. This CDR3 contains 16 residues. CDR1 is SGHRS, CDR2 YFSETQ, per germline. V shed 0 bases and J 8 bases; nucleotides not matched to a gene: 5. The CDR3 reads CASSLDGTSGTDEQFF. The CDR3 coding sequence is TGCGCCAGCAGCTTGGACGGGACTAGCGGGACCGATGAGCAGTTCTTC.